The source of this T cell receptor beta chain is a study of blood T cell repertoires in COVID-19. Looking at the study overall: From the United States, Italy and Spain came samples of acute and convalescent COVID-19. T cells, B-cell-depleted T cells, or PBMCs provided the cDNA or gDNA that served as material.

Germline assignment: CDR1 LNHDA and CDR2 SQIVND (reference sequence). CDR3 length: 15 amino acids. J lost 2 bases, V lost 3 bases, and 7 bases had no gene match. Per the authors' pipeline: Amplification of reference gene primers was used by the study to estimate nucleated cell counts. This table comes from immunoSEQ multiplex PCR, and its TCRdb copy is limited to in-frame clones, with some not included. For V, J and clone size, that table is used; D and trimming come from the DNA. Among approximately 290,000 clones, about 80% were seen once, and the ten largest hold approximately 14%. The sample comprised peripheral blood. The source of this sequence is a person aged 65 to 85 with COVID-19, enrolled during active disease. The chain couples TRBV19 to TRBJ2-7; 7 positions agree with TRBD1. The CDR3 nucleotides are TGTGCCAGTAGTATGGTCAGGGGGTTAGCCTACGAGCAGTACTTC. It is translated as CASSMVRGLAYEQYF.